This T cell receptor beta chain was profiled in a study of blood T cell repertoires in COVID-19. For the study at large: There were acute and convalescent COVID-19 samples, and they came from the United States, Italy and Spain.

The CDR3 covers 13 residues. The germline gives CDR1 LGHNT, CDR2 FRNRAP. The ends were cut back, 1 base at V and 7 bases at J, with 8 bases in the middle. Assay: immunoSEQ multiplex PCR; the TCRdb copy retains only in-frame clones and omits some. The sample carries about 39,000 clones, roughly 94% recorded once. The J gene is TRBJ2-1, the V gene TRBV12-5; TRBD2 is a possible D gene (5 bases). Sequencing input: peripheral blood. This clonotype was sampled from a human donor with active COVID-19. The donor label of this sample is uncertain. The CDR3 DNA follows: TGTGCTAGTGGTTTGGGACTAATGAATGAGCAGTTCTTC. Translated, it gives CASGLGLMNEQFF.